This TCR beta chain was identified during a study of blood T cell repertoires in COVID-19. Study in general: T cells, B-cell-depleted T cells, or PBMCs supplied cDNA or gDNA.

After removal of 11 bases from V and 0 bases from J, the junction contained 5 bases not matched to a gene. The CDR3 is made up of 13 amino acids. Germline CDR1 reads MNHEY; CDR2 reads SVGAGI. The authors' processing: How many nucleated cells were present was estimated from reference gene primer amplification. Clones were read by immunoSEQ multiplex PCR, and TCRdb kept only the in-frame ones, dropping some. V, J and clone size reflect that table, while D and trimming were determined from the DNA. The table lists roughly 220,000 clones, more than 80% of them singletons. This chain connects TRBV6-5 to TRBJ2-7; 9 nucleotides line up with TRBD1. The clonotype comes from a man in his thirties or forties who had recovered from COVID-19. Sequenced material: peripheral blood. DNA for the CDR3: TGTGCCGGAAGGGACAGGGTCTCCTACGAGCAGTACTTC. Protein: CAGRDRVSYEQYF.